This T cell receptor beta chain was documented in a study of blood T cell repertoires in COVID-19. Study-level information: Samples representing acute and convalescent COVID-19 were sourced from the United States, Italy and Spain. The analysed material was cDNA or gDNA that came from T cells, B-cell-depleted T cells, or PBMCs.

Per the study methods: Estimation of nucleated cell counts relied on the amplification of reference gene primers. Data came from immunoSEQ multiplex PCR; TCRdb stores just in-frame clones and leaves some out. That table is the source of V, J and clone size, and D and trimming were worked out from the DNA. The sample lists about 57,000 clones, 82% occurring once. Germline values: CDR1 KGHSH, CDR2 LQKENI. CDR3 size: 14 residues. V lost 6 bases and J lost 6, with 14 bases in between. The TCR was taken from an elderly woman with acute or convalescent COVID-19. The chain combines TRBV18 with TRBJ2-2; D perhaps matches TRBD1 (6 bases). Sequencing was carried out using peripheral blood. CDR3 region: CASSLGAMAGELFF. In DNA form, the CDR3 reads TGTGCCAGCTCGCTGGGGGCGATGGCCGGGGAGCTGTTTTTT.